This paragraph reports one TCR beta chain. What it recognizes is unknown. Germline V lookup: CDR1 LGHNA, CDR2 YSLEER. There are 17 residues in the CDR3. With 4 bases removed from V and 4 bases from J, the gap between germline ends came to 21 bases. Regarding time point: cycle 4 day 1 (C4D1), after more than five weeks of nivolumab. After autologous stem cell transplantation all patients relapsed, and prior brentuximab vedotin exposure differed between cohorts. This sample was taken from a study of PD-1 blockade in classical Hodgkin lymphoma. For the study at large: Once every 2 weeks, patients received intravenous nivolumab at 3 mg/kg.

General study results and limits: Those achieving complete response showed baseline diversity like newly diagnosed patients.

Libraries were prepared by immunoSEQ multiplex PCR; TCRdb keeps only in-frame clonotypes and omits some of them. This table holds 110,000 or so clones, 89% found once. The input for sequencing was peripheral blood mononuclear cells (PBMCs), taken before the fourth cycle of nivolumab. The sequence was obtained from a human donor with classical Hodgkin lymphoma. The chain couples TRBV4-3 to TRBJ2-3; D ambiguous. The CDR3 region is CASSPLYFFPDSDTQYF. CDR3 in DNA: TGCGCCAGCAGCCCACTCTATTTCTTCCCGGATTCAGATACGCAGTATTTT.